The subject of this entry is one T cell receptor (beta chain). These data are taken from a study of technical replicates of blood from four donors. V was trimmed by 4 bases and J by 0 bases, leaving 10 bases between them. The length of the CDR3 is 15 residues. Germline V gene data show CDR1 as LNHDA and CDR2 as SQIVND (reference sequence). Profiled with immunoSEQ multiplex PCR; TCRdb holds only in-frame clones, not every one. There are more than 90,000 clones in the sample; approximately 95% occur only once, and over 0.2% lies in the top ten. This TCR was recovered from a human donor in good health. The source material was T cells isolated from PBMCs. The rearrangement links TRBV19 to TRBJ2-1, with D unresolved. The CDR3 region is CASSTSRSSYNEQFF. The DNA for the CDR3 is TGTGCCAGTAGTACCTCTCGGAGCTCCTACAATGAGCAGTTCTTC.